This T cell receptor beta chain comes out of a study of blood T cell repertoires in COVID-19. About the research overall: From T cells, B-cell-depleted T cells, or PBMCs came the material, which was cDNA or gDNA.

In the authors' workflow: Counts of nucleated cells, estimated from reference gene primer amplification, were obtained. Libraries were prepared by immunoSEQ multiplex PCR; TCRdb keeps only in-frame clonotypes and omits some of them. V and J calls and clone size are those listed in that table; D and trimming were worked out from the DNA. There are around 140,000 clones in the sample; more than 85% occur only once, and around 3% lies in the top ten. V was pared by 6 bases and J by 4 bases, with 4 bases of the junction left unmatched. There are 14 residues in the CDR3. Germline CDR1 reads KGHSH; CDR2 reads LQKENI.

The sequenced material came from peripheral blood. The source is a man in his sixties with active or convalescent COVID-19. V gene TRBV18 combines with J gene TRBJ1-3; 9 nucleotides align to TRBD1. The CDR3 protein is CASSTGTGGNTIYF. The CDR3 bases are TGTGCCAGCTCGACCGGGACAGGGGGAAACACCATATATTTT.